This TCR beta chain was obtained from a study of blood T cells in healthy people across ages. The second PCR ran about 6 to 12 cycles with a sample-barcoded 5' primer and J-beta primers. TCRdb reanalysed the 5' RACE reads using MiXCR and keeps one entry per CDR3 protein. The data show around 800,000 distinct CDR3 sequences, 62% seen once. For this clonotype: One end of the junction does not line up with germline, which may come from a read error.

The CDR3 extends over 13 amino acids. Sequencing input: blood. The genes are TRBV12-3 or TRBV12-4 and TRBJ1-4; D remains ambiguous. This clonotype was sampled from a man aged 25 to 45 in good health. The CDR3 sequence: CATSSGINEKLFF. The DNA of the CDR3 is TGTGCCACCAGTTCGGGGATTAATGAAAAACTGTTTTTT.